Shown below are 22 T cell receptor beta chains from a single sample sequenced in a study of cytomegalovirus exposure and HLA in healthy donors. The PCR used 60 Vbeta and 13 Jbeta primers. Sequenced by immunoSEQ multiplex PCR; TCRdb stores in-frame clones only, minus some. This table holds some 96,000 clones, 60% to 80% found once. The sequenced material came from PBMCs. These receptors originate from a man aged 55 to 70 in good health and CMV-seronegative.

The chain recombines TRBV19 with TRBJ2-5; 8 bases are a match to TRBD2. The germline V gene has CDR1 LNHDA and CDR2 SQIVND (reference sequence). The ends lost 4 bases at V and 4 bases at J; junction bases unmatched: 5. The CDR3 runs 14 residues. CDR3 sequence: CASSRAGGGETQYF. CDR3 DNA sequence: TGTGCCAGTAGTAGGGCGGGGGGAGGAGAGACCCAGTACTTC.

The rearrangement joins TRBV7-3 to TRBJ1-3, with D perhaps matching TRBD1 (5 bases). CDR3 length: 15 residues. Germline CDR1 is SGHTA and CDR2 is FQGTGA. Deletions cut 2 bases from V and 2 bases from J, with 10 bases between. The CDR3 nucleotides are TGTGCCAGCAGCTTACAGGGTTCGGCTGGAAACACCATATATTTT. It encodes CASSLQGSAGNTIYF.

In this sample, this clone turned up once. This sequence joins TRBV21-1 and TRBJ2-5; no DNA check was done on the table's D call, TRBD2. TRBV21-1 is a pseudogene. This CDR3 spans 17 amino acids. CDR3 amino acids: CASSKVGLAGLGETQYF. The CDR3 nucleotides are TGTGCCAGCAGCAAAGTCGGACTAGCGGGGCTCGGGGAGACCCAGTACTTC.

A single count supports this clone. V usage is TRBV6-6 and J usage is TRBJ1-2, with D possibly TRBD1 on 5 matching bases. This CDR3 is 13 amino acids long. Germline CDR1 and CDR2: MNHNY and SVGAGI (reference sequence). Trimming cost V 6 bases and J 5 bases, with 13 bases left between them. The DNA of the CDR3 is TGTGCCAGCAGCCGAGACAGTCAGTATGGCTACACCTTC. Protein product: CASSRDSQYGYTF.

The chain joins TRBV6-1 to TRBJ2-5, with TRBD2 as a possible D gene (5 bases). The DNA matches TRBJ2-7 better at its end, which makes the J call doubtful. This CDR3 spans 13 amino acids. Germline assignment: CDR1 MNHNS and CDR2 SASEGT. CDR3 protein: CASRSGVAYEQYF. The DNA for the CDR3 is TGTGCCAGCAGGTCCGGGGTAGCCTACGAGCAGTACTTC.

The chain recombines TRBV27 with TRBJ1-6; the D gene is possibly TRBD1 (5 bases). The germline V gene encodes CDR1 MNHEY and CDR2 SMNVEV (reference sequence). Trimming stripped 2 bases from V and 7 bases from J, with 18 bases between. The CDR3 has 17 amino acids. The CDR3 here is CASSLVPPGNQNSPLHF. For the CDR3, the DNA is TGTGCCAGCAGTTTAGTCCCCCCAGGGAATCAGAATTCACCCCTCCACTTT.

This clone has a single count. The V gene is TRBV11-3, the J gene TRBJ2-7; TRBD2 matches at 11 bases. This CDR3 contains 14 residues. CDR1 is SGHNT and CDR2 is YENEEA in the germline V gene. V lost 4 bases and J lost 2; bases outside the gene matches: 1. The CDR3 DNA is TGTGCCAGCAGCTGGACTAGCGGGCCCTACGAGCAGTACTTC. Translation: CASSWTSGPYEQYF.

A few counts support this clone. This chain links TRBV6-1 with TRBJ1-1, with unresolved D. CDR3 size: 13 residues. V lost 4 bases and J 1 base, leaving 7 bases between the germline ends. The germline V gene has CDR1 MNHNS and CDR2 SASEGT. The CDR3 DNA follows: TGTGCCAGCAGTGTGGGCCAGAACACTGAAGCTTTCTTT. Translated: CASSVGQNTEAFF.

The rearrangement uses TRBV28 and TRBJ2-2; D is perhaps TRBD2 (5 bases). The germline CDR1 and CDR2 sequences are MDHEN and SYDVKM. V dropped 2 bases and J dropped 0 bases, with 7 bases sitting between them. The CDR3 is made up of 15 amino acids. The CDR3 sequence: CASSLTRPNTGELFF. The CDR3 nucleotides are TGTGCCAGCAGTTTAACTAGACCGAACACCGGGGAGCTGTTTTTT.

In its sample, this clone was seen a few times. The chain has TRBV28 and TRBJ2-7, with a tentative D call TRBD2 (5 bases). Deletions cut 7 bases from V and 3 bases from J, with 16 bases between. Germline V gene lookup returns CDR1 MDHEN and CDR2 SYDVKM. The CDR3 runs 14 residues. The CDR3 sequence is CASNPEGLGYEQYF. CDR3 sequence (DNA): TGTGCCAGCAACCCAGAGGGTCTAGGCTACGAGCAGTACTTC.

The sample holds one count of this clone. This rearrangement joins TRBV2 to TRBJ2-5, with a possible D match to TRBD1 (6 bases). CDR1 SNHLY and CDR2 FYNNEI come from the germline V gene. The CDR3 spans 15 residues. With 5 bases removed from V and 2 bases from J, the gap between germline ends came to 15 bases. The CDR3 region is CASSKGQTLQETQYF. CDR3 sequence (DNA): TGTGCCAGCAGTAAAGGACAGACCCTGCAAGAGACCCAGTACTTC.

This sequence joins TRBV5-1 and TRBJ2-5; no firm D call. The DNA end is a closer match to TRBJ2-7, so the J assignment may be wrong. Germline CDR1 reads SGHRS; CDR2 reads YFSETQ. There are 14 residues in the CDR3. CDR3 residues: CASSLVVNNYEQYF. The CDR3 bases are TGCGCCAGCAGCTTGGTAGTCAATAACTACGAGCAGTACTTC.

In its sample, this clone was seen a few times. CDR3 protein: CASSAGEGAIYYEQYF. In nucleotides, the CDR3 is TGTGCCAGCAGCGCAGGAGAGGGAGCAATATACTACGAGCAGTACTTC. The gene calls are TRBV9 and TRBJ2-7; tentative D call: TRBD2 (5 bases). V lost 3 bases and J 3 bases, leaving 19 bases between the germline ends. The CDR3 is made up of 16 amino acids. The germline gives CDR1 SGDLS, CDR2 YYNGEE.

The chain has TRBV29-1 and TRBJ1-1, with a possible D match to TRBD1 (5 bases). This CDR3 comprises 11 residues. Germline V gene data show CDR1 as SQVTM and CDR2 as ANQGSEA. V lost 3 bases and J lost 7, with 9 bases in between. In DNA form, the CDR3 reads TGCAGCGTTGACGGGGGGGGTGAAGCTTTCTTT. Its translation: CSVDGGGEAFF. Together with reference TRBV29-1 and TRBJ1-1, the CDR3 gives the full variable domain: SAVISQKPSRDICQRGTSLTIQCQVDSQVTMMFWYRQQPGQSLTLIATANQGSEATYESGFVIDKFPISRPNLTFSTLTVSNMSPEDSSIYLCSVDGGGEAFFGQGTRLTVV.

V and J are TRBV2 and TRBJ2-1; 9 positions agree with TRBD1. The CDR3 covers 15 residues. CDR1 is SNHLY, CDR2 FYNNEI, per germline. With 4 bases clipped from V and 2 bases from J, the junction kept 3 bases outside the gene matches. DNA for the CDR3: TGTGCCAGCAGTGGTAGGGACAGGGCCTACAATGAGCAGTTCTTC. It specifies CASSGRDRAYNEQFF.

CDR3 loop: CASSEGDRENEQYF. The CDR3 DNA sequence: TGTGCCAGCAGTGAAGGTGACAGGGAAAACGAGCAGTACTTC. This chain connects TRBV6-1 to TRBJ2-7; 7 nucleotides line up with TRBD1. V lost 1 base to trimming and J lost 5 bases; unmatched junction nucleotides: 5. This CDR3 contains 14 residues. The V gene's germline CDR1 is MNHNS and CDR2 SASEGT.

This clone was seen a few times. CDR3 coding DNA: TGTGCCAGCAGCTCCCAGGGGACGGGGACCCAGTACTTC. Translating gives CASSSQGTGTQYF. The chain joins TRBV7-3 to TRBJ2-5, with TRBD1 as a possible D gene (6 bases). This CDR3 spans 13 amino acids. The V end was cut by 4 bases, the J end by 7 bases, with 13 bases between. The germline CDR1 and CDR2 sequences are SGHTA and FQGTGA.

V usage is TRBV6-5 and J usage is TRBJ2-2; 9 nucleotides align to TRBD2. CDR1 is MNHEY, CDR2 SVGAGI, per germline. V trimming: 6 bases; J trimming: 4 bases; junction bases outside the gene matches: 6. This CDR3 region has 15 residues. CDR3 protein: CASRFNSGSTGELFF. CDR3 nucleotides: TGTGCCAGCAGGTTTAATAGCGGGAGCACCGGGGAGCTGTTTTTT.

This clone was observed a few times. J is TRBJ2-7 and V is TRBV7-2; 8 positions match TRBD2. The length of the CDR3 is 14 residues. Per the germline V gene, CDR1 is SGHTA and CDR2 is FQGNSA. The ends lost 4 bases at V and 1 base at J; junction bases unmatched: 3. The CDR3 here is CASSSSGPSYEQYF. For the CDR3, the DNA is TGTGCCAGCAGCTCTAGCGGGCCGTCCTACGAGCAGTACTTC.

This sequence joins TRBV11-2 and TRBJ2-7; D gene uncertain. Trimming pared 4 bases from V and 0 bases from J, leaving 10 bases between. The V gene's germline CDR1 is SGHAT and CDR2 FQNNGV. This CDR3 is built from 14 residues. The CDR3 region has the DNA TGTGCCAGCAGCTGGGCCCGAAGCTCCTACGAGCAGTACTTC. It encodes CASSWARSSYEQYF. The full variable domain, its missing parts supplied by reference TRBV11-2 and TRBJ2-7, is EAGVAQSPRYKIIEKRQSVAFWCNPISGHATLYWYQQILGQGPKLLIQFQNNGVVDDSQLPKDRFSAERLKGVDSTLKIQPAKLEDSAVYLCASSWARSSYEQYFGPGTRLTVT.

The chain is built from TRBV4-2 and TRBJ2-5; tentatively, D is TRBD1 (6 bases). Looked up from germline, CDR1 is LGHNA and CDR2 is YNFKEQ. Trimming removed 0 bases at V and 4 bases at J, with 15 bases between. This CDR3 is built from 16 residues. CDR3 sequence: CASSQDRRRGGETQYF. The CDR3 DNA reads as TGTGCCAGCAGCCAAGATAGGCGGAGAGGGGGAGAGACCCAGTACTTC.

J is TRBJ2-7 and V is TRBV9; TRBD1 is a possible D gene (6 bases). V was clipped by 3 bases and J by 0 bases, with 10 bases between them. Germline assignment: CDR1 SGDLS and CDR2 YYNGEE. The CDR3 length is 14 residues. This CDR3 reads CASSGGTLSYEQYF. The CDR3 coding sequence is TGTGCCAGCAGCGGGGGGACACTCTCCTACGAGCAGTACTTC.